This T cell receptor beta chain was sequenced in a study of CD8+ T cells in alopecia areata. Sequencing templates came from extracted RNA that was reverse transcribed into cDNA. Some clones are missing from TCRdb's copy, which holds only in-frame ones; the method was immunoSEQ multiplex PCR. This table has around 82,000 clones, just over 50% appearing once. There are 12 residues in the CDR3. Germline lookup yields CDR1 SGHAT and CDR2 FQNNGV. With 8 bases clipped from V and 5 bases from J, the junction kept 6 bases outside the gene matches. The chain carries TRBV11-2 and TRBJ2-7, with 7 bases that match TRBD2. Sequencing used NKG2D-high CD8+ T cells sorted from blood. The TCR comes from a human donor with alopecia areata. For the CDR3, the DNA is TGTGCCAGCGGACTTACTAGCGACGAGCAGTACTTC. This encodes CASGLTSDEQYF.